The present TCR beta chain was sequenced within a study of response to subunit inactivated influenza vaccine. Points from the study as a whole: With each seasonal influenza vaccination, the authors suggested, few new T cells are recruited.

CDR3 length: 16 residues. Germline CDR1 and CDR2: SGHVS and FNYEAQ. Trimming removed 1 base from V and 2 bases from J, with 15 bases in between. TCRdb ran MiXCR on the RT-PCR reads and lists one entry per CDR3 protein. The table records about 480,000 distinct CDR3 sequences, over 10% of them present only once. A few counts support this clonotype. Its antigen is not identified. The V and J genes are TRBV7-6 and TRBJ2-7; no definite D call. This TCR was recovered from a man aged 50 or older who received an inactivated influenza vaccine. The sample here was PBMCs from blood, taken 45 days after vaccination. The CDR3, as DNA: TGTGCCAGCAGCTTAGTTGCGGACCCAACCGCCTACGAGCAGTACTTC. It translates to CASSLVADPTAYEQYF.